These T cell receptor beta chains were read from a single sample in a study of identical twins. Using its own MiXCR run on the 5' RACE reads, TCRdb lists one record per CDR3 protein. The data contain some 1,700,000 distinct CDR3 sequences, about 32% of them singletons. The specimen sequenced was cord blood. All receptors come from a newborn girl in good health. Both conserved end residues are part of each CDR3. Fields, in order: CDR3 protein, CDR3 DNA, clone size, D gene, J gene, V gene. D genes are given only for firm matches. Expanded clones are given a class, and other clones once, few, many or no size at all.

CDR3aa: CASSVKGETGCYTF
CDR3nt: TGCGCCAGCAGTGTTAAGGGGGAGACGGGTTGCTACACCTTC
abundance: few
d_gene: .
j_gene: TRBJ1-2
v_gene: TRBV10-2

CDR3aa: CASSWTGRPDTQYF
CDR3nt: TGTGCCAGCAGTTGGACAGGTCGTCCAGATACGCAGTATTTT
abundance: few
d_gene: TRBD1
j_gene: TRBJ2-3
v_gene: TRBV27

CDR3aa: CASSLGGSGSYNEQFF
CDR3nt: TGTGCCAGCAGTCTCGGGGGGTCCGGCTCCTACAATGAGCAGTTCTTC
abundance: few
d_gene: TRBD2
j_gene: TRBJ2-1
v_gene: TRBV4-2

CDR3aa: CSARAVAGGPQDTQYF
CDR3nt: TGCAGTGCTAGAGCGGTAGCGGGAGGGCCTCAAGATACGCAGTATTTT
abundance: .
d_gene: TRBD2
j_gene: TRBJ2-3
v_gene: TRBV20-1

CDR3aa: CATSRDLNWGTAIEKLFF
CDR3nt: TGTGCCACCAGCAGAGATCTAAATTGGGGGACAGCCATCGAAAAACTGTTTTTT
abundance: .
d_gene: TRBD1
j_gene: TRBJ1-4
v_gene: TRBV15

CDR3aa: CASSIRPGGIYEQYF
CDR3nt: TGTGCCAGCAGTATCCGGCCGGGGGGAATCTACGAGCAGTACTTC
abundance: few
d_gene: TRBD2
j_gene: TRBJ2-7
v_gene: TRBV6-2/TRBV6-3

CDR3aa: CASSLGFGRASTDTQYF
CDR3nt: TGTGCCAGCAGCTTAGGGTTCGGCAGGGCAAGCACAGATACGCAGTATTTT
abundance: few
d_gene: .
j_gene: TRBJ2-3
v_gene: TRBV7-2

CDR3aa: CSVGAGGSNYGYTF
CDR3nt: TGCAGCGTTGGGGCAGGGGGAAGTAACTATGGCTACACCTTC
abundance: few
d_gene: TRBD1
j_gene: TRBJ1-2
v_gene: TRBV29-1

CDR3aa: CASILAGVPDTQYF
CDR3nt: TGTGCCAGCATACTAGCGGGTGTTCCAGATACGCAGTATTTT
abundance: few
d_gene: TRBD2
j_gene: TRBJ2-3
v_gene: TRBV6-2/TRBV6-3

CDR3aa: CSATGRGDQPQHF
CDR3nt: TGCAGTGCTACAGGGAGAGGGGATCAGCCCCAGCATTTT
abundance: once
d_gene: .
j_gene: TRBJ1-5
v_gene: TRBV20-1

CDR3aa: CAISEAQGASYEQYF
CDR3nt: TGTGCCATCAGTGAGGCACAGGGGGCCTCCTACGAGCAGTACTTC
abundance: .
d_gene: TRBD1
j_gene: TRBJ2-7
v_gene: TRBV10-3

CDR3aa: CASSVKTGADTQYF
CDR3nt: TGTGCCAGCAGCGTAAAAACAGGGGCAGATACGCAGTATTTT
abundance: few
d_gene: TRBD1
j_gene: TRBJ2-3
v_gene: TRBV9

CDR3aa: CASSVEQGLAKNIQYF
CDR3nt: TGTGCCAGCAGCGTAGAGCAGGGTCTAGCCAAAAACATTCAGTACTTC
abundance: many
d_gene: .
j_gene: TRBJ2-4
v_gene: TRBV9

CDR3aa: CASIKHQETQYF
CDR3nt: TGCGCCAGCATCAAACACCAAGAGACCCAGTACTTC
abundance: .
d_gene: .
j_gene: TRBJ2-5
v_gene: TRBV5-1

CDR3aa: CATSLETPFYTQYF
CDR3nt: TGTGCCACCAGCCTCGAAACGCCGTTTTATACGCAGTATTTT
abundance: few
d_gene: .
j_gene: TRBJ2-3
v_gene: TRBV15

CDR3aa: CSVGASGRMDEQFF
CDR3nt: TGCAGCGTTGGTGCCAGCGGGAGAATGGATGAGCAGTTCTTC
abundance: few
d_gene: TRBD2
j_gene: TRBJ2-1
v_gene: TRBV29-1

CDR3aa: CASTTSGGYEQYF
CDR3nt: TGTGCCAGCACCACCTCAGGGGGCTACGAGCAGTACTTC
abundance: .
d_gene: TRBD1
j_gene: TRBJ2-7
v_gene: TRBV12-3/TRBV12-4

CDR3aa: CSASPLAGTNEQYF
CDR3nt: TGCAGTGCTAGCCCATTAGCGGGGACCAATGAGCAGTACTTC
abundance: .
d_gene: TRBD2
j_gene: TRBJ2-5
v_gene: TRBV20-1

CDR3aa: CASRGLAVYNEQFF
CDR3nt: TGTGCCAGCAGGGGACTAGCGGTTTACAATGAGCAGTTCTTC
abundance: few
d_gene: TRBD2
j_gene: TRBJ2-1
v_gene: TRBV2

CDR3aa: CASSRPSSSGELFF
CDR3nt: TGTGCCAGCAGCCGTCCCTCGTCGTCCGGGGAGCTGTTTTTT
abundance: .
d_gene: .
j_gene: TRBJ2-2
v_gene: TRBV13

CDR3aa: CSVGQSSYEQYF
CDR3nt: TGCAGCGTTGGTCAGAGTAGCTACGAGCAGTACTTC
abundance: many
d_gene: .
j_gene: TRBJ2-7
v_gene: TRBV29-1

CDR3aa: CASAVIGGGDTQYF
CDR3nt: TGTGCCAGCGCCGTTATCGGGGGGGGAGATACGCAGTATTTT
abundance: .
d_gene: TRBD2
j_gene: TRBJ2-3
v_gene: TRBV28

CDR3aa: CATRTGAYEQYF
CDR3nt: TGTGCCACCAGGACAGGGGCCTACGAGCAGTACTTC
abundance: many
d_gene: TRBD1
j_gene: TRBJ2-7
v_gene: TRBV10-3

CDR3aa: CSVPSGRVSYNEQFF
CDR3nt: TGCAGTGTCCCAAGCGGGAGGGTCTCCTACAATGAGCAGTTCTTC
abundance: few
d_gene: TRBD2
j_gene: TRBJ2-1
v_gene: TRBV20-1

CDR3aa: CASSQVGTGVNTIYF
CDR3nt: TGTGCCAGCAGCCAAGTCGGGACAGGGGTAAACACCATATATTTT
abundance: .
d_gene: TRBD1
j_gene: TRBJ1-3
v_gene: TRBV4-2

CDR3aa: CASSPGVGMGTDTQYF
CDR3nt: TGTGCCAGCAGCCCAGGGGTTGGGATGGGCACAGATACGCAGTATTTT
abundance: .
d_gene: .
j_gene: TRBJ2-3
v_gene: TRBV6-5

CDR3aa: CASSLLTGRYEQYF
CDR3nt: TGTGCCAGCAGCCTTCTGACAGGGCGGTACGAGCAGTACTTC
abundance: few
d_gene: TRBD1
j_gene: TRBJ2-7
v_gene: TRBV5-6

CDR3aa: CAISNRENYGYTF
CDR3nt: TGTGCCATCAGTAACAGGGAAAACTATGGCTACACCTTC
abundance: many
d_gene: .
j_gene: TRBJ1-2
v_gene: TRBV10-3

CDR3aa: CASRSISSTDTQYF
CDR3nt: TGTGCCAGCAGGTCTATCTCCAGCACAGATACGCAGTATTTT
abundance: few
d_gene: .
j_gene: TRBJ2-3
v_gene: TRBV12-3/TRBV12-4

CDR3aa: CASSDDKGRAYF
CDR3nt: TGTGCCAGCAGTGACGACAAGGGGCGCGCGTACTTC
abundance: .
d_gene: .
j_gene: TRBJ2-7
v_gene: TRBV2